The rows below give T cell receptor beta chains drawn from one sample of a study of T cells after yellow fever vaccination. One entry per CDR3 protein results from TCRdb running MiXCR on the 5' RACE reads. The table has over 150,000 distinct CDR3 sequences, approximately 6.8% seen once. The specimen comprised CD4+ T cells sorted from PBMCs, sampled 5 to 6 days after the first yellow fever vaccination. These receptor sequences come from a man younger than 35 who received the YFV17D yellow fever vaccine. Each CDR3 is given with its conserved first and last residue. The D gene is left open where the match is weak. For some rows the clone size is stated as once, few or many, or as a class when expanded; others skip it.

d_call	v_call	j_call	clone_size	cdr3_aa	cdr3_nt
TRBD2	TRBV7-3	TRBJ2-1	few	CASSLQSGRTYNEQFF	TGTGCCAGCAGCTTACAGAGCGGGAGAACCTACAATGAGCAGTTCTTC
.	TRBV11-2	TRBJ2-2	many	CASSLAHTGELFF	TGTGCCAGCAGCTTGGCCCACACCGGGGAGCTGTTTTTT
TRBD1	TRBV29-1	TRBJ2-1	few	CSVEVRDRRYNEQFF	TGCAGCGTTGAAGTCCGGGACAGACGATACAATGAGCAGTTCTTC
.	TRBV2	TRBJ2-5	few	CASKGKWLETQYF	TGTGCCAGCAAGGGGAAATGGCTAGAGACCCAGTACTTC
.	TRBV7-6	TRBJ2-2	many	CASSLNLGPGGELFF	TGTGCCAGCAGCTTAAACTTGGGCCCCGGCGGGGAGCTGTTTTTT
.	TRBV12-3/TRBV12-4	TRBJ2-7	.	CQQPLRTPAYEQYF	TGCCAGCAGCCCCTGCGGACCCCTGCCTACGAGCAGTACTTC
TRBD1	TRBV9	TRBJ2-4	many	CASSGTTGGASKNIQYF	TGTGCCAGCAGCGGCACAACAGGGGGCGCGTCCAAAAACATTCAGTACTTC
.	TRBV6-5	TRBJ1-1	many	CASSYGLIGRPITEAFF	TGTGCCAGCAGTTACGGATTGATAGGACGGCCGATCACTGAAGCTTTCTTT
TRBD2	TRBV5-1	TRBJ2-1	many	CASSFLADNAQFF	TGCGCCAGCAGCTTCCTAGCGGACAATGCGCAGTTCTTC
.	TRBV11-2	TRBJ2-5	many	CASSLVQETQYF	TGTGCCAGCAGCTTAGTCCAAGAGACCCAGTACTTC
.	TRBV12-3/TRBV12-4	TRBJ2-1	few	CASAFRDGNEQFF	TGTGCCAGCGCATTCCGGGACGGCAATGAGCAGTTCTTC
.	TRBV18	TRBJ1-1	.	CASSPVMAEAFF	TGTGCCAGCTCACCAGTGATGGCTGAAGCTTTCTTT
.	TRBV11-2	TRBJ2-5	many	CASSYLAGLSGVRETQYF	TGTGCCAGCAGCTACCTCGCAGGGCTAAGTGGAGTGCGAGAGACCCAGTACTTC
.	TRBV7-9	TRBJ1-1	many	CASRNSYGETEAFF	TGTGCCAGCAGAAATTCCTACGGGGAGACTGAAGCTTTCTTT
TRBD1	TRBV23-1	TRBJ2-5	.	CASRHQRGRFRETQYF	TGCGCCAGCAGGCACCAGAGGGGGCGTTTTCGAGAGACCCAGTACTTC
.	TRBV7-2	TRBJ1-4	many	CASSLGPPGMANEKLFF	TGTGCCAGCAGCTTAGGCCCCCCAGGAATGGCTAATGAAAAACTGTTTTTT